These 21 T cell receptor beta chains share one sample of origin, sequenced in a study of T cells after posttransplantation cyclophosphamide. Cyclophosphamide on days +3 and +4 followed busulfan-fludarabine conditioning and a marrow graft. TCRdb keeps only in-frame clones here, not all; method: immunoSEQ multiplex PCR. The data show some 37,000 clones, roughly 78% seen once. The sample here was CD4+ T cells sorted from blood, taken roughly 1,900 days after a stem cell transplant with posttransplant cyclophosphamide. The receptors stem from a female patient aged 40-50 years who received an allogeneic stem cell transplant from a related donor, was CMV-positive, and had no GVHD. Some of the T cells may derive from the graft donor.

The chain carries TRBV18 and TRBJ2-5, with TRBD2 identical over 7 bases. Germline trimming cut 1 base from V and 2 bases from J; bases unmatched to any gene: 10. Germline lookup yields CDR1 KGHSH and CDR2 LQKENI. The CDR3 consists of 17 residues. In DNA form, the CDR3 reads TGTGCCAGCTCACCACTATCGCCCAGCGGGACGCAAGAGACCCAGTACTTC. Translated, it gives CASSPLSPSGTQETQYF.

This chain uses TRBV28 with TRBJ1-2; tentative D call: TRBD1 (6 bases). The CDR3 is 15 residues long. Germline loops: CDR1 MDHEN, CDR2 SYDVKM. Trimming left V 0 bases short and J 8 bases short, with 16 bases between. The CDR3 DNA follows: TGTGCCAGCAGTTTATGGGACAGCGTTTCTCGGGGCTACACCTTC. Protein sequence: CASSLWDSVSRGYTF.

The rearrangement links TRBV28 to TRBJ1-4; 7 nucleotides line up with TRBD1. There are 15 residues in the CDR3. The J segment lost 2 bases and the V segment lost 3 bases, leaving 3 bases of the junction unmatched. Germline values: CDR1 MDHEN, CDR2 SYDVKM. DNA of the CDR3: TGTGCCAGCAGTTTTCAGGGACAGACTAATGAAAAACTGTTTTTT. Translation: CASSFQGQTNEKLFF.

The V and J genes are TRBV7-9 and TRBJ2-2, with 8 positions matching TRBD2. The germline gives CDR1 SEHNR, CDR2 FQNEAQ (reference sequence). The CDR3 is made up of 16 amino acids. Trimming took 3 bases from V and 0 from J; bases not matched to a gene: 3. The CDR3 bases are TGTGCCAGCAGCTTGGGCGGGGGGACGAACACCGGGGAGCTGTTTTTT. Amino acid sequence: CASSLGGGTNTGELFF.

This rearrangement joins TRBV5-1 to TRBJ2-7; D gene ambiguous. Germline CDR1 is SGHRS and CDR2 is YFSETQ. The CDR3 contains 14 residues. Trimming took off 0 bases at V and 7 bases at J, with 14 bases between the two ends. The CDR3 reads CASSLATASREQYF. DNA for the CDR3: TGCGCCAGCAGCTTGGCCACCGCCTCTAGGGAGCAGTACTTC.

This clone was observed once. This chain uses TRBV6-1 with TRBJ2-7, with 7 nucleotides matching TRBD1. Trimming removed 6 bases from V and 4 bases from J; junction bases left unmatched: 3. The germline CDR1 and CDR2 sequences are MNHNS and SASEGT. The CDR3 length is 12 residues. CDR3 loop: CASRDRRYEQYF. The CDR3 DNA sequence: TGTGCCAGCAGGGACAGGAGGTACGAGCAGTACTTC.

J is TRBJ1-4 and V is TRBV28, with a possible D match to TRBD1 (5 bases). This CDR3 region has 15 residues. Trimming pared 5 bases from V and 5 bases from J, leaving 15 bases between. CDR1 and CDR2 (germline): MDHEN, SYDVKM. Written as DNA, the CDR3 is TGTGCCAGCAGTCACTTCGGACAAGGAAATGAAAAACTGTTTTTT. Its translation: CASSHFGQGNEKLFF.

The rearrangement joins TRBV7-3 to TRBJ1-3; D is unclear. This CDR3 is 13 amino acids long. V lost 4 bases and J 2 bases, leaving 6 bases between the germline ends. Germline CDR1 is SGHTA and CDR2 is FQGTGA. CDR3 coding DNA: TGTGCCAGCAGCTATGGGCCTGGAAACACCATATATTTT. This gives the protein CASSYGPGNTIYF.

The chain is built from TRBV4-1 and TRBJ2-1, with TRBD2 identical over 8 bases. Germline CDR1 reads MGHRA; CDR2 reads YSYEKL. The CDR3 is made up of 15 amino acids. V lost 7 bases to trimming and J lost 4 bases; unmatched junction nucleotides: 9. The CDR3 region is CASNGGQRGYNEQFF. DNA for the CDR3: TGCGCCAGCAACGGAGGGCAGCGGGGGTACAATGAGCAGTTCTTC.

CDR3 amino acids: CASSLYAGGTDTQYF. CDR3 sequence (DNA): TGTGCCAGCAGCTTATATGCGGGGGGAACAGATACGCAGTATTTT. V gene TRBV7-3 combines with J gene TRBJ2-3; 8 bases line up with TRBD2. Germline trimming cut 2 bases from V and 3 bases from J; bases unmatched to any gene: 4. Germline values: CDR1 SGHTA, CDR2 FQGTGA. There are 15 residues in the CDR3.

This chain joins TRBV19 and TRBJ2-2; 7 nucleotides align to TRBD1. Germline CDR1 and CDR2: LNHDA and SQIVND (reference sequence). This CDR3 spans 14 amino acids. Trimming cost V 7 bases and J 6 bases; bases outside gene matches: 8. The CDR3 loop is CASTRQGTAGELFF. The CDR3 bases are TGTGCCAGTACCCGACAGGGTACGGCCGGGGAGCTGTTTTTT.

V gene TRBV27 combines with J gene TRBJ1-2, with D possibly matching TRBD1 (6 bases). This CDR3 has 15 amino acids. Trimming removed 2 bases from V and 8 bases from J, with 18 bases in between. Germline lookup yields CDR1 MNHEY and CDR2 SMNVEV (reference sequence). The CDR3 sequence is CASSLGATGWDGYTF. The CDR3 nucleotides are TGTGCCAGCAGTTTAGGGGCAACAGGGTGGGACGGCTACACCTTC.

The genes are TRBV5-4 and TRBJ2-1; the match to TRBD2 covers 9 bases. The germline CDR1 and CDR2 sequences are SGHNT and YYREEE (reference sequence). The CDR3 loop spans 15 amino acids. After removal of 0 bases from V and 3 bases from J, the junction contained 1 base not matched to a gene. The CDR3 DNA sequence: TGTGCCAGCAGCTTGGGAGCGGGGGGCTACAATGAGCAGTTCTTC. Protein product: CASSLGAGGYNEQFF.

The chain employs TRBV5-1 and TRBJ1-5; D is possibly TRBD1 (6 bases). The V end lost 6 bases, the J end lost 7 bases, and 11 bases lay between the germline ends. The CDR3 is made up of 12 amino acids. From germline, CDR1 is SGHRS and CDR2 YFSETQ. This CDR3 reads CASTTGLQPQHF. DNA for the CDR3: TGCGCCAGCACTACAGGGTTGCAGCCCCAGCATTTT.

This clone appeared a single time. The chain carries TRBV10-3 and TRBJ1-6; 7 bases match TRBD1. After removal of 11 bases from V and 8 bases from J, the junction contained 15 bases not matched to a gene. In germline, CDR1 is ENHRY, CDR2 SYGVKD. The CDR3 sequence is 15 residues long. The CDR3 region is CAVAASGQPDSPLHF. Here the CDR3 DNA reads TGTGCCGTAGCCGCCTCGGGACAGCCCGATTCACCCCTCCACTTT.

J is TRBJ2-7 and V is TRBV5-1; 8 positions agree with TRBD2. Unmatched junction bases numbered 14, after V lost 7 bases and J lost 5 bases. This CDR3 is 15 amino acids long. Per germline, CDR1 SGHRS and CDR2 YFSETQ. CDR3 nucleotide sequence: TGCGCCAGCTCCCCTCCAGGACGGGGGGGCGACGAGCAGTACTTC. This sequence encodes CASSPPGRGGDEQYF.

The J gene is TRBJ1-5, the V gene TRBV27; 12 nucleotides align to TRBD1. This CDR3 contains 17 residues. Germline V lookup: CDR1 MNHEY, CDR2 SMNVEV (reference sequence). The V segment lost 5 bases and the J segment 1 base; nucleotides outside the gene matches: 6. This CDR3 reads CASSRGTGGTSNQPQHF. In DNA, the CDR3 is TGTGCCAGCAGTCGAGGGACAGGGGGCACGAGCAATCAGCCCCAGCATTTT.

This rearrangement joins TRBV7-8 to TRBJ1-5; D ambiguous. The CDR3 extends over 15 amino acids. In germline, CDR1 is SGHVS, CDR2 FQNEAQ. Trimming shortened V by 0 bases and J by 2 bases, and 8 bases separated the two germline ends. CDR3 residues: CASSLASVGNQPQHF. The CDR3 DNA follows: TGTGCCAGCAGCTTAGCGTCCGTAGGCAATCAGCCCCAGCATTTT.

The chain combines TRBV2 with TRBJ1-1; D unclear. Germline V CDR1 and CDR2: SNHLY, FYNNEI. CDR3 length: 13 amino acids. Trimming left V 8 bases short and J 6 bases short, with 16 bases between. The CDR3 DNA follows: TGTGCCAGCCTGCCGGCGGGTTCGGCTGAAGCTTTCTTT. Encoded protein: CASLPAGSAEAFF. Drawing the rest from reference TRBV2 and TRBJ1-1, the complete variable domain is EPEVTQTPSHQVTQMGQEVILRCVPISNHLYFYWYRQILGQKVEFLVSFYNNEISEKSEIFDDQFSVERPDGSNFTLKIRSTKLEDSAMYFCASLPAGSAEAFFGQGTRLTVV.

CDR3 sequence: CAIRGDREANEKLFF. CDR3 sequence (DNA): TGTGCCATCAGAGGGGACAGGGAGGCTAATGAAAAACTGTTTTTT. This chain links TRBV10-3 with TRBJ1-4; 9 nucleotides align to TRBD1. The germline V gene encodes CDR1 ENHRY and CDR2 SYGVKD. V shed 6 bases and J 3 bases; nucleotides not matched to a gene: 5. The length of the CDR3 is 15 residues.

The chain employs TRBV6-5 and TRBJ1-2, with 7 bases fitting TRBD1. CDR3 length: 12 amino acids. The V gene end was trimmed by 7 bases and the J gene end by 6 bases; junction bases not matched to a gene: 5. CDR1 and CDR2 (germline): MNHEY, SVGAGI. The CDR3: CASTRQGDGYTF. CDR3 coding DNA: TGTGCCAGCACGAGACAGGGTGATGGCTACACCTTC.